The T cell receptor (beta chain) under discussion was sequenced for a study of blood T cells in healthy people across ages (dated by TCRdb to between 2014 and 2016). In terms of the full investigation: Template switching captured roughly one uniquely barcoded TCR beta cDNA molecule per two T cells in model experiments. To track age-related changes in TCR beta repertoire diversity, the study relied on deep sequencing normalized with unique cDNA molecular identifiers. Using the same blood draw, the study looked at two additional independent replicas of 1 million unique cDNA reads for two donors, one aged 18 to 30 and the other aged 80 or older. Four age groups were formed from the donors: young (average about 15 years), middle-aged (approximately 41), aged (roughly 56) and long-lived (less than 85).

The roughly 39 donors, aged 6 to 90 years, were systemically healthy Caucasian individuals from Russia. Each donor gave 8 to 10 milliliters of peripheral blood, drawn into EDTA-treated Vacutainer tubes. Ficoll-Paque density-gradient centrifugation was used to isolate PBMCs, with at least 6.5 million per sample. Trizol reagent was used to extract total RNA from the PBMCs, yielding at least 6 micrograms per sample. The percentages of naive CD45RAhigh/CD27high T cells were determined by flow cytometry on a PBMC aliquot from every donor. A few counts support this clonotype. There is no known antigen for this receptor. The record has no base qualities; no much larger clone is one base away. Library construction relied on 5' RACE. Reads for this sample came from an Illumina HiSeq 2500. A second PCR of 7 to 11 cycles was performed with a sample-barcoded 5' primer and a J-beta primer mix. A unique molecular identifier was introduced onto each TCR beta cDNA molecule by a template-switch 5' adaptor carrying 12 random nucleotides. At least 3 million CDR3-containing paired-end reads were obtained from each sample. The Mint cDNA synthesis kit, primed by a TRBC-specific oligonucleotide, was used to synthesize first-strand cDNA from all RNA. After uracil-DNA glycosylase treatment, a first 18-cycle PCR used universal primers M1SS and BC2_uni_R on all cDNA. In the original analysis: Each sample was normalized by randomly selecting 1 million high-quality reads, each carrying a distinct molecular identifier. Instead of being binned into consensus sequences, reads that shared molecular identifiers were thrown out. MiTCR, set to a Q25 quality threshold and the strictest error-elimination algorithm, was used for CDR3 identification, clonotype clustering and error correction. A nonparametric unseen species model with Euler transformation was used to estimate lower-bound total TCR beta diversity. The public sequencing data were trimmed at Q25 with fastp and processed into clonotypes with MiXCR by TCRdb, which kept only in-frame beta chains. Every CDR3 protein is listed once, alongside the most common genes and DNA of its rows. The V and J calls were not made by the authors but by TCRdb's processing. This sample holds hundreds of thousands of distinct CDR3 sequences; about 26% were observed only once. In total, the top ten clones hold 3% of the sample.

Overall results and qualifications from the work: A strong correlation was found between observed TCR beta diversity and the percentage of naive T cells measured by flow cytometry. Bulk unsorted PBMC profiling prevented conclusive comparison of naive and antigen-experienced compartments. Because the CMV infection status of the donors was unknown, age-related changes in expanded clonotypes may potentially have been confounded. As age increased, observed TCR beta diversity per million T cells dropped in a roughly linear way, and a significant reduction was already evident by age about 40. Estimates of total diversity based on one million sequenced T cells were considered lower bounds and underestimates. The long-lived group showed more naive CD4+ T cells, fewer expanded clones and increased TCR diversity than the aged group, suggesting age selection.

Taken from the germline V gene (reference sequence), the CDR1 and CDR2 loops are SEHNR and FQNEAQ. Inclusive of the bounding cysteine and phenylalanine, the CDR3 is 12 residues long. Only CDR3 DNA is held: 36 bases, read in frame from base 1. V drops 6 bases and J drops 7 bases, leaving 13 bases in between. The same specimen was also included in a second study, on T cells of mothers and their children. As the second publication notes: Nine systemically healthy Caucasian individuals, comprising three mothers and their six children, were included as donors. cDNA synthesis used all of the extracted RNA, with around 1.6 ug of RNA in each 15 ul reaction. In the second PCR, sample barcodes and 2-4 random nucleotides were introduced via the M1S primer. Each mother yielded over 9.5 million TCR beta CDR3 reads and each child 3 million to 3.5 million reads. Thymic selection shapes the output of TCR recombination in a similar way in related and unrelated pairs, and inherited differences have a minor effect. Normalized repertoire overlap was always found to be slightly, but never significantly, higher in related mother-child pairs than in unrelated mother-child pairs. With a sensitivity of approximately 93 clones per million clonotypes, no persistent microchimeric T cell clones were detected. In the study, deep NGS was used to compare the TCR beta repertoires of mothers and children, and features distinguishing related mother-child pairs from unrelated individuals were sought. Mothers averaged roughly 36 +/- 4 years of age and children averaged roughly 12 +/- 4 years. After adapter ligation was performed with NEBNext reagents, the libraries were sequenced on an Illumina HiSeq 2000 with 100+100 nt paired-end reads. To prevent cross-contamination, the mother and child libraries were prepared a month apart and were sequenced in separate runs. For each donor, somewhere between roughly 500,000 and 2,100,000 distinct TCR beta clonotypes were identified. Naive TCR beta clonotypes were estimated from low-frequency clonotypes matched to each donor's FACS-determined naive share, without sorting.

The TCR sequence derives from a boy between 10 and 17 years old in good health. Sequencing input: blood. The chain is assembled from TRBV7-9 and TRBJ2-7; the D region may be TRBD1 or TRBD2, each matching 5 bases equally. The DNA sequence follows: TGTGCCAGCAGTCTAGGGACGTCGGAGCAGTACTTC. Translated, this gives CASSLGTSEQYF.